The present T cell receptor (beta chain) was sequenced within a study of monozygotic twins with inflammatory bowel disease. With the 5' RACE reads reprocessed, TCRdb shows one record per CDR3 protein and no DNA. The sample includes 300,000 to 400,000 distinct CDR3 sequences. CDR3 size: 16 residues. Germline CDR1 SGHVS, CDR2 FQNEAQ. The sequence was obtained from a human donor with ulcerative colitis or Crohn's disease, or a healthy co-twin of an affected twin (not recorded which). The V gene is TRBV7-8, the J gene TRBJ2-7; TCRdb indicates TRBD1, and absent DNA this call remains unverified. The specimen was blood. CDR3: CASSVTGRKATYEQYF. The full variable domain, its missing parts supplied by reference TRBV7-8 and TRBJ2-7, is GAGVSQSPRYKVAKRGQDVALRCDPISGHVSLFWYQQALGQGPEFLTYFQNEAQLDKSGLPSDRFFAERPEGSVSTLKIQRTQQEDSAVYLCASSVTGRKATYEQYFGPGTRLTVT.